Given below is one T cell receptor beta chain in context. V shed 6 bases and J shed 0 bases, with 13 bases lying between them. There are 15 residues in the CDR3. Germline V gene sequence: CDR1 SNHLY, CDR2 FYNNEI. This sample is part of a study of T cell responses to AZD1222 COVID-19 vaccine. The repertoire was sequenced with immunoSEQ multiplex PCR; TCRdb's copy has only in-frame clones and lacks some. Of around 110,000 clones listed, 88% were seen once; the top ten hold about 8.8%. This clonotype was obtained from an adult in good health. This material consisted of peripheral blood, taken on day 0 of AZD1222 vaccination. The chain is built from TRBV2 and TRBJ2-3; TRBD1 might be the D (5 bases). CDR3 sequence (DNA): TGTGCCAGCAGGGAGACAGATTCTAGCACAGATACGCAGTATTTT. It is translated as CASRETDSSTDTQYF.